Listed here is a single T cell receptor (beta chain). Its antigen is not identified. V was pared by 1 base and J by 6 bases, with 9 bases between. Germline V gives CDR1 SGHAT, CDR2 FQNNGV. The CDR3 is made up of 13 amino acids. The data originate from a study of cytomegalovirus exposure and HLA in healthy donors. General study results and limits: The study recorded 150 to 200 TCR beta chains that were cytomegalovirus-associated.

The PCR used 60 Vbeta and 13 Jbeta primers. As originally analysed: In a later analysis, 80 million or so unique TCR beta chains included roughly 11 million shared by two or more donors. TCRdb's copy holds only in-frame clones and misses some; the assay was immunoSEQ multiplex PCR. V and J calls and clone size are those listed in that table; D and trimming were worked out from the DNA. The sample holds approximately 180,000 clones, around 86% seen once. Sequences were obtained from PBMCs. The chain recombines TRBV11-2 with TRBJ1-1; D gene unclear. The source of this sequence is a woman under 30 in good health and CMV-seronegative. As DNA, the CDR3 is TGTGCCAGCAGCTTAGTCGCGAGGGCTGAAGCTTTCTTT. It yields the protein CASSLVARAEAFF.